This TCR beta chain was identified in a study of cytomegalovirus exposure and HLA in healthy donors. Whole-study context: There were over 350 genotyped donors. Of these, 75% to 90% fell in the genetic ancestry cluster associated with self-reported Caucasian donors.

The table lists this clone with a few counts. Its antigen remains unidentified. Points from the study as a whole: One cluster of highly shared sequence variants probably arose as a sequencing artifact. The study listed approximately 160 cytomegalovirus-associated TCR beta chains.

Trimming stripped 5 bases from V and 4 bases from J, with 14 bases between. CDR3 length: 15 amino acids. The V gene's germline CDR1 is LNHNV and CDR2 YYDKDF (reference sequence). The PCR contained 60 Vbeta and 13 Jbeta primers. The table came from immunoSEQ multiplex PCR; TCRdb's copy has only in-frame clones and leaves some out. The sample includes around 65,000 clones, over 50% of them seen just once. This receptor was taken from a man aged 25 to 45 in good health and CMV-seronegative. The sample consisted of PBMCs. The chain couples TRBV15 to TRBJ1-4; a possible D gene is TRBD1 (6 bases). CDR3 in DNA: TGTGCCACCAGCGGAGTACAGGGATATAATGAAAAACTGTTTTTT. Protein sequence: CATSGVQGYNEKLFF.